What follows are 25 T cell receptor beta chains derived from one specimen sequenced in a study of cytomegalovirus exposure and HLA in healthy donors. PCR amplification relied on 60 Vbeta primers (plus 13 Jbeta primers). Only in-frame clones appear in the TCRdb table, and some are missing; sequencing was by immunoSEQ multiplex PCR. The sample has 180,000 or so clones; roughly 84% are singletons. Sequences were obtained from PBMCs. All receptors come from a male donor in good health and CMV-seronegative.

The chain joins TRBV6-1 to TRBJ2-5; 12 positions match TRBD2. Germline loops: CDR1 MNHNS, CDR2 SASEGT. The CDR3 covers 20 residues. The J segment lost 5 bases and the V segment lost 4 bases, leaving 20 bases of the junction unmatched. Here the CDR3 reads CASSGGLAGTWIPSWETQYF. The CDR3 nucleotides read TGTGCCAGCAGTGGAGGACTAGCGGGGACTTGGATCCCAAGTTGGGAGACCCAGTACTTC.

The chain recombines TRBV5-1 with TRBJ2-3, with 8 bases aligning to TRBD1. The CDR3 consists of 23 residues. Germline CDR1 is SGHRS and CDR2 is YFSETQ. Trimming took 3 bases from V and 2 from J; bases not matched to a gene: 29. CDR3 nucleotide sequence: TGCGCCAGCAGCTCACCCGAGATAACCTTAAAAAAACCGGGACAGGAGAACACAGATACGCAGTATTTT. It specifies CASSSPEITLKKPGQENTDTQYF.

The chain is built from TRBV7-2 and TRBJ2-5; TRBD2 aligns across 7 bases. The germline gives CDR1 SGHTA, CDR2 FQGNSA. The CDR3 extends over 15 amino acids. V trimming: 2 bases; J trimming: 11 bases; junction bases outside the gene matches: 14. CDR3 sequence (DNA): TGTGCCAGCAGCTTACTGAGGACTAGTACGAAGGAGCAGTACTTC. Translated: CASSLLRTSTKEQYF.

The genes are TRBV27 and TRBJ2-3; D is unclear. CDR3 length equals 15 residues. Germline lookup yields CDR1 MNHEY and CDR2 SMNVEV (reference sequence). With 6 bases removed from V and 0 bases from J, the gap between germline ends came to 13 bases. The CDR3 loop reads CASRRLGTSTDTQYF. The CDR3 nucleotides are TGTGCCAGCAGGAGACTCGGCACTAGCACAGATACGCAGTATTTT.

The V call is TRBV11-2, the J call TRBJ2-3; D perhaps matches TRBD1 (5 bases). The CDR3 has 13 residues. With 2 bases removed from V and 8 bases from J, the gap between germline ends came to 11 bases. Germline lookup yields CDR1 SGHAT and CDR2 FQNNGV. CDR3 coding DNA: TGTGCCAGCAGCTTACAGGGTATTGGTACGCAGTATTTT. Amino acids: CASSLQGIGTQYF.

The chain has TRBV21-1 and TRBJ1-1. TRBV21-1 is a pseudogene locus. The CDR3 runs 16 residues. CDR3 region: CASSQSSIPGETEAFF. DNA of the CDR3: TGTGCCAGCAGCCAATCTTCCATCCCCGGGGAGACTGAAGCTTTCTTT.

The chain is built from TRBV7-3 and TRBJ1-1; D is possibly TRBD1 (6 bases). V was shortened by 3 bases and J by 1 base, with 12 bases between the two germline ends. Per the germline V gene, CDR1 is SGHTA and CDR2 is FQGTGA. The CDR3 length is 15 residues. CDR3 DNA sequence: TGTGCCAGCAGCTTGTCAGGGGAACCGAACACTGAAGCTTTCTTT. It encodes CASSLSGEPNTEAFF. Full variable domain (rest looked up from reference TRBV7-3 and TRBJ1-1): GAGVSQTPSNKVTEKGKYVELRCDPISGHTALYWYRQSLGQGPEFLIYFQGTGAADDSGLPNDRFFAVRPEGSVSTLKIQRTERGDSAVYLCASSLSGEPNTEAFFGQGTRLTVV.

This chain links TRBV5-4 with TRBJ1-5; maybe TRBD1 (5 bases). CDR1 SGHNT and CDR2 YYREEE come from the germline V gene (reference sequence). The CDR3 is made up of 14 amino acids. Trimming removed 1 base at V and 1 base at J, with 6 bases between. The CDR3 bases are TGTGCCAGCAGCTTGAAGGGGAGCAATCAGCCCCAGCATTTT. Translated, it gives CASSLKGSNQPQHF.

A remark on this clone: The sample contains more than one DNA sequence encoding this CDR3. The chain joins TRBV5-1 to TRBJ2-1; perhaps TRBD1 as D (5 bases). The CDR3 extends over 15 amino acids. CDR1 SGHRS and CDR2 YFSETQ come from the germline V gene. The V and J ends lost 0 bases and 6 bases respectively, with 13 bases between them. CDR3 nucleotide sequence: TGCGCCAGCAGCTTGGACGGCAGGGTTGGCAATGAGCAGTTCTTC. Translated, it gives CASSLDGRVGNEQFF. Drawing the rest from reference TRBV5-1 and TRBJ2-1, the complete variable domain is KAGVTQTPRYLIKTRGQQVTLSCSPISGHRSVSWYQQTPGQGLQFLFEYFSETQRNKGNFPGRFSGRQFSNSRSEMNVSTLELGDSALYLCASSLDGRVGNEQFFGPGTRLTVL.

The rearrangement links TRBV28 to TRBJ2-5, with TRBD1 identical over 7 bases. V lost 3 bases and J lost 12; bases outside the gene matches: 19. The CDR3 totals 16 residues. Germline V gene data show CDR1 as MDHEN and CDR2 as SYDVKM. The CDR3 DNA sequence: TGTGCCAGCAGTTTTTTTACAGGGGACAGACATCGTGGCGAGTACTTC. Translated: CASSFFTGDRHRGEYF.

In this sample, this clone turned up a few times. The J gene is TRBJ1-5, the V gene TRBV18, with a tentative D call TRBD1 (5 bases). Germline values: CDR1 KGHSH, CDR2 LQKENI. There are 15 residues in the CDR3. V was clipped by 2 bases and J by 6 bases, with 14 bases between them. CDR3 nucleotides: TGTGCCAGCTCACCAGGAATGGGGGGTATTCAGCCCCAGCATTTT. Translated: CASSPGMGGIQPQHF.

V usage is TRBV10-1 and J usage is TRBJ1-1, with a possible D match to TRBD1 (6 bases). The germline gives CDR1 WNHNN, CDR2 SYGVQD (reference sequence). Trimming took 1 base from V and 0 from J, leaving 9 bases between them. The CDR3 loop spans 15 amino acids. CDR3 sequence (DNA): TGCGCCAGCAGTGAGTACCAGGGGATGAACACTGAAGCTTTCTTT. Translated, it gives CASSEYQGMNTEAFF.

CDR3 bases: TGTGCCAGCAGTGGGGCCTGGACCAATGAGCAGTTCTTC. This codes for CASSGAWTNEQFF. The J gene is TRBJ2-1, the V gene TRBV6-5; D may be TRBD1 (5 bases). The CDR3 has 13 residues. Germline assignment: CDR1 MNHEY and CDR2 SVGAGI. Trimming cost V 5 bases and J 6 bases, with 11 bases left between them.

The chain uses TRBV14 and TRBJ1-2, with D hard to call. Germline values: CDR1 SGHDN, CDR2 FVKESK. Trimming left V 4 bases short and J 4 bases short, with 16 bases between. This CDR3 has 15 residues. CDR3 sequence: CASSRGSEESYGYTF. The CDR3 bases are TGTGCCAGCAGCCGTGGGTCGGAGGAGAGCTATGGCTACACCTTC. The variable domain in full, completed from reference TRBV14 and TRBJ1-2, reads EAGVTQFPSHSVIEKGQTVTLRCDPISGHDNLYWYRRVMGKEIKFLLHFVKESKQDESGMPNNRFLAERTGGTYSTLKVQPAELEDSGVYFCASSRGSEESYGYTFGSGTRLTVV.

Regarding this clone: A junction boundary mismatches the germline segment, possibly from a read error. The chain combines TRBV7-2 with TRBJ2-7; TRBD1 might be the D (6 bases). The CDR3 is 15 amino acids. Germline CDR1 is SGHTA and CDR2 is FQGNSA. The CDR3 loop is CASSLVSPMQGHPSF. The CDR3 DNA reads as TGTGCCAGCAGCTTAGTTTCCCCTATGCAGGGGCATCCCTCTTTC.

The chain carries TRBV9 and TRBJ2-5; 8 bases agree with TRBD1. V trimming: 3 bases; J trimming: 4 bases; junction bases outside the gene matches: 5. This CDR3 is built from 14 residues. Germline V CDR1 and CDR2: SGDLS, YYNGEE. The CDR3: CASSERQGIETQYF. CDR3 DNA: TGTGCCAGCAGCGAACGACAGGGGATAGAGACCCAGTACTTC.

The chain carries TRBV5-4 and TRBJ1-3; 8 positions agree with TRBD1. The V gene end was trimmed by 3 bases and the J gene end by 3 bases; junction bases not matched to a gene: 5. The CDR3 has 15 amino acids. The germline gives CDR1 SGHNT, CDR2 YYREEE (reference sequence). The DNA for the CDR3 is TGTGCCAGCAGCTCTAAGACAGGGGATGGAAACACCATATATTTT. It specifies CASSSKTGDGNTIYF.

CDR3 amino acids: CASSPGSVGGTTDTQYF. Written as DNA, the CDR3 is TGTGCCAGCAGCCCCGGCAGTGTCGGCGGGACCACAGATACGCAGTATTTT. This sequence joins TRBV7-9 and TRBJ2-3, with a possible D match to TRBD2 (6 bases). The CDR3 has 17 residues. With 5 bases removed from V and 2 bases from J, the gap between germline ends came to 20 bases. Germline V gene sequence: CDR1 SEHNR, CDR2 FQNEAQ (reference sequence). The complete variable domain, with remaining parts taken from reference TRBV7-9 and TRBJ2-3, reads DTGVSQNPRHKITKRGQNVTFRCDPISEHNRLYWYRQTLGQGPEFLTYFQNEAQLEKSRLLSDRFSAERPKGSFSTLEIQRTEQGDSAMYLCASSPGSVGGTTDTQYFGPGTRLTVL.

This clone was seen more than once but under ten times. This chain connects TRBV5-4 to TRBJ1-1, with a weak D call TRBD1 (6 bases). Germline-derived CDR1 and CDR2 are SGHNT and YYREEE (reference sequence). This CDR3 contains 16 residues. Trimming left V 3 bases short and J 4 bases short, with 19 bases between. CDR3: CASSWGGHRRGTEAFF. The DNA of the CDR3 is TGTGCCAGCAGCTGGGGGGGACACAGACGGGGCACTGAAGCTTTCTTT.

The rearrangement uses TRBV6-1 and TRBJ2-5; 8 bases match TRBD1. The germline V gene encodes CDR1 MNHNS and CDR2 SASEGT. CDR3 length: 15 amino acids. With V trimmed by 3 bases and J by 1 base, 4 bases remained unmatched. CDR3: CASSEAQGAQETQYF. The CDR3, as DNA: TGTGCCAGCAGTGAGGCCCAGGGGGCCCAAGAGACCCAGTACTTC.

V gene TRBV30 combines with J gene TRBJ1-3; D remains unclear. V lost 4 bases, J lost 0 bases, and 13 bases lay in between. The CDR3 extends over 15 amino acids. Germline V gene data show CDR1 as GTSNPN and CDR2 as SVGIG (reference sequence). The CDR3 spells CAWNLAEYSGNTIYF. DNA of the CDR3: TGTGCCTGGAATTTGGCAGAATACTCTGGAAACACCATATATTTT. The whole variable domain, filled in from reference TRBV30 and TRBJ1-3, reads SQTIHQWPATLVQPVGSPLSLECTVEGTSNPNLYWYRQAAGRGLQLLFYSVGIGQISSEVPQNLSASRPQDRQFILSSKKLLLSDSGFYLCAWNLAEYSGNTIYFGEGSWLTVV.

This clone was counted once. The chain recombines TRBV5-6 with TRBJ1-1, with D possibly matching TRBD1 (6 bases). With 3 bases removed from V and 0 bases from J, the gap between germline ends came to 12 bases. Germline V gene data show CDR1 as SGHDT and CDR2 as YYEEEE. This CDR3 has 15 residues. CDR3 coding DNA: TGTGCCAGCAGCTCCCCGGGACACCTGAACACTGAAGCTTTCTTT. Translated: CASSSPGHLNTEAFF.

The rearrangement links TRBV6-5 to TRBJ2-7, with TRBD2 as a possible D gene (7 bases). The CDR3 is made up of 15 amino acids. Germline assignment: CDR1 MNHEY and CDR2 SVGAGI. V lost 6 bases and J 7 bases, leaving 22 bases between the germline ends. CDR3 region: CASSPLQGTRGEQYF. CDR3 coding DNA: TGTGCCAGCAGCCCTCTCCAGGGGACGCGGGGGGAGCAGTACTTC.

The chain employs TRBV7-9 and TRBJ1-2, with D possibly matching TRBD1 (5 bases). This CDR3 contains 14 residues. V dropped 5 bases and J dropped 2 bases, with 12 bases sitting between them. Germline CDR1 SEHNR, CDR2 FQNEAQ (reference sequence). The CDR3 region is CASSPGGLNYGYTF. The CDR3 DNA reads TGTGCCAGCAGCCCGGGGGGTCTAAACTATGGCTACACCTTC.

This sequence joins TRBV27 and TRBJ2-5; 9 nucleotides align to TRBD2. Germline V lookup: CDR1 MNHEY, CDR2 SMNVEV (reference sequence). The CDR3 runs 15 residues. Germline trimming cut 2 bases from V and 4 bases from J; bases unmatched to any gene: 5. The DNA of the CDR3 is TGTGCCAGCAGTTTACAGACTAGCGGTGTAGAGACCCAGTACTTC. Protein product: CASSLQTSGVETQYF.